The text below deals with one TCR beta chain. This record comes from a study of T cells in narcolepsy. Looked up from germline, CDR1 is SEHNR and CDR2 is FQNEAQ (reference sequence). The CDR3 loop spans 16 amino acids. Profiled with immunoSEQ multiplex PCR; TCRdb holds only in-frame clones, not every one. The sample shows 25,000 to 35,000 clones, about four fifths of them seen only once. This clonotype was sampled from a human donor with narcolepsy. V gene TRBV7-9 combines with J gene TRBJ2-5, with D maybe TRBD2 (6 bases). The J call may be in error: the DNA end matches TRBJ2-7 better. The sequenced sample was CD45RA- memory CD4+ T cells from PBMCs. CDR3 nucleotide sequence: TGTGCCAGCAGCTTAGTAGGAGGGGTTGAAGTCTACGAGCAGTACTTC. Translated: CASSLVGGVEVYEQYF.